The rows below give T cell receptor beta chains drawn from one sample of a study of T cells after posttransplantation cyclophosphamide. Here immunoSEQ multiplex PCR was the method, and the copy in TCRdb shows in-frame clones only, minus some. This record lists just over 5,500 clones, none seen once only, and the top ten clones contain around 23%. The input for sequencing was PBMCs, taken after allogeneic stem cell transplant with posttransplant cyclophosphamide. The receptors here all came from a male patient between 60 and 69 years old who received an allogeneic stem cell transplant from a related donor, was CMV-positive, and had no GVHD. Some T cells may have originated in the graft donor. Both conserved end residues are part of each CDR3. Each record gives: V gene, J gene, D gene, clone size, CDR3 DNA, CDR3 protein. A D gene is named only where the DNA matches it firmly. A row's size may be missing; if present it is once, few, many or a size class.

TRBV30	TRBJ1-1	-	many	TGTGCCTGGAGCCGGGGCACTGAAGCTTTCTTT	CAWSRGTEAFF
TRBV27	TRBJ2-7	-	many	TGTGCCAGCAGTCCCCACCGGGACATTTCCTACGAGCAGTACTTC	CASSPHRDISYEQYF
TRBV5-6	TRBJ2-5	TRBD2	medium-sized	TGTGCCAGCAGTTCCGCGGGGGATAGTGGGCAAGAGACCCAGTACTTC	CASSSAGDSGQETQYF
TRBV9	TRBJ1-2	-	-	TGTGCCAGCAGCGTACAGAACTATGGCTACACCTTC	CASSVQNYGYTF
TRBV5-4	TRBJ2-5	-	many	TGTGCCAGCAACAAACAGGGAATAAACCAAGAGACCCAGTACTTC	CASNKQGINQETQYF
TRBV5-1	TRBJ2-1	-	-	TGCGCCAGCAGTTTCTTAGGAGTGAATGAGCAGTTCTTC	CASSFLGVNEQFF
TRBV6-5	TRBJ1-5	-	medium-sized	TGTGCCAGCAGTTACCTAGGAGGGCAGCCCCAGCATTTT	CASSYLGGQPQHF
TRBV19	TRBJ1-1	TRBD1	many	TGTGCCAGTAGTGCTTGGACAGGGTCAGGTGGTGAAGCTTTCTTT	CASSAWTGSGGEAFF
TRBV6-5	TRBJ2-7	-	few	TGTGCCAGCAAATACGGCAGGGGATACTACGAGCAGTACTTC	CASKYGRGYYEQYF
TRBV5-1	TRBJ1-5	-	-	TGCGCCAGCAGCGTATCACGACAGGAACATAGCAATCAGCCCCAGCATTTT	CASSVSRQEHSNQPQHF
TRBV7-3	TRBJ2-2	TRBD1	many	TGTGCCAGCAGCTTAACCGGGACAGGGGAGACCGGGGAGCTGTTTTTT	CASSLTGTGETGELFF
TRBV11-3	TRBJ1-3	TRBD1	few	TGTGCCAGCAGCCCCTGGACAGGACGCTCTGGAAACACCATATATTTT	CASSPWTGRSGNTIYF
TRBV7-9	TRBJ2-3	TRBD2	many	TGTGCCAGCAGCCCGGACTATGGGACTAGCGGGGGGAAAGATACGCAGTATTTT	CASSPDYGTSGGKDTQYF
TRBV28	TRBJ2-1	TRBD1	many	TGTGCCAGCAGTACCGGGACAGGGGGTAACAATGAGCAGTTCTTC	CASSTGTGGNNEQFF
TRBV2	TRBJ1-1	-	-	TGTGCCAGCGTCGACGGGAGGAGGACTGAAGCTTTCTTT	CASVDGRRTEAFF
TRBV5-5	TRBJ2-5	TRBD2	few	TGTGCCAGCAGCGTGGGACTAGCGGTCGTAGAGACCCAGTACTTC	CASSVGLAVVETQYF
TRBV30	TRBJ2-7	TRBD2	few	TGTGCCTGGAGTGGCGGGGGGACCTCCTACGAGCAGTACTTC	CAWSGGGTSYEQYF
TRBV5-6	TRBJ1-1	-	many	TGTGCCAGCAGCTCCCTGGGACACCGCTCTGAAGCTTTCTTT	CASSSLGHRSEAFF
TRBV19	TRBJ1-2	-	many	TGTGCCAGTACTGAGCGGGGGCGCGTCTATGGCTACACCTTC	CASTERGRVYGYTF
TRBV18	TRBJ1-4	TRBD1	many	TGTGCCAGCTCACCGGGACAGGGGGCACGCCCCCCCATTTTT	CASSPGQGARPPIF
TRBV28	TRBJ2-7	TRBD1	-	TGTGCCAGCAGTATACAGGGGGCCGGCTCCTACGAGCAGTACTTC	CASSIQGAGSYEQYF
TRBV4-1	TRBJ2-3	TRBD2	many	TGCGCCAGCAGCCAAGATCGGGGACTAGCGGGGGGAGATACGCAGTATTTT	CASSQDRGLAGGDTQYF
TRBV9	TRBJ2-2	TRBD1	many	TGTGCCAGCAGCGTCAAACAGGGGGCCGCGAACACCGGGGAGCTGTTTTTT	CASSVKQGAANTGELFF
TRBV2	TRBJ1-4	TRBD1	many	TGTGCCAGCAGGATACCGGGACAGGCCCAACAGGCAACTAATGAAAAACTGTTTTTT	CASRIPGQAQQATNEKLFF
TRBV9	TRBJ1-2	TRBD1	many	TGTGCCAGCAGCGCTATAGGGGGGACAGGACTTAACTATGGCTACACCTTC	CASSAIGGTGLNYGYTF